These 6 T cell receptor beta chains share one sample of origin, sequenced in a study of Graves' ophthalmopathy and Graves' hyperthyroidism. Amplifying from RNA transcripts, the study obtained TCR beta CDR3 regions. The first round was an RT-PCR with HTBI primers, and the second round was a multiplex PCR. TCRdb analysed the multiplex PCR reads with MiXCR anew, one entry per CDR3 protein. This table holds approximately 50,000 distinct CDR3 sequences, less than 65% found once. The sample consisted of peripheral blood. All receptors come from an adult man with Graves' ophthalmopathy.

A word on this clonotype: At one of its ends the junction is not consistent with the germline gene, which may arise from a read error. This sequence joins TRBV7-9 and TRBJ2-1, with TRBD2 as a possible D gene (7 bases). Germline loops: CDR1 SEHNR, CDR2 FQNEAQ (reference sequence). The CDR3 is 15 residues long. The chain's CDR3 is CASSEGGAATDTQFF. The CDR3 coding sequence is TGCGCCAGCAGCGAGGGGGGGGCCGCGACAGATACGCAGTTCTTC.

V and J are TRBV15 and TRBJ1-2; D not resolved. Germline CDR1 is LNHNV and CDR2 is YYDKDF (reference sequence). This CDR3 is 15 amino acids long. V was clipped by 6 bases and J by 3 bases, with 17 bases between them. The CDR3 loop reads CATSRPRETHYGYTF. CDR3 in DNA: TGTGCCACCAGTCGACCCCGAGAGACCCACTATGGCTACACCTTC.

This clonotype appeared many times. The genes are TRBV19 and TRBJ2-1; D may be TRBD1 or TRBD2 (7 bases each). The V gene lost 7 bases and the J gene lost 7 bases, with 23 bases spanning the gap. Germline V gene sequence: CDR1 LNHDA, CDR2 SQIVND (reference sequence). This CDR3 is built from 16 residues. The CDR3 DNA is TGTGCCAGTACCCAGGGGGGGGCGCTCAGAGGAAATGAGCAGTTCTTC. Amino acids: CASTQGGALRGNEQFF.

This clonotype showed up just once. V and J are TRBV7-2 and TRBJ2-7; TRBD1 agrees at 7 bases. CDR1 is SGHTA, CDR2 FQGNSA, per germline. The CDR3 runs 14 residues. V lost 4 bases to trimming and J lost 2 bases; unmatched junction nucleotides: 5. This chain's CDR3 is CASSWMGQPYEQYF. In DNA form, the CDR3 reads TGTGCCAGCAGCTGGATGGGACAGCCCTACGAGCAGTACTTC. The variable domain in full, with the rest retrieved from reference TRBV7-2 and TRBJ2-7, is GAGVSQSPSNKVTEKGKDVELRCDPISGHTALYWYRQSLGQGLEFLIYFQGNSAPDKSGLPSDRFSAERTGGSVSTLTIQRTQQEDSAVYLCASSWMGQPYEQYFGPGTRLTVT.

The gene calls are TRBV10-1 and TRBJ2-3, with 7 bases that match TRBD1. Per the germline V gene, CDR1 is WNHNN and CDR2 is SYGVQD (reference sequence). The CDR3 runs 14 residues. The J segment lost 6 bases and the V segment lost 6 bases, leaving 9 bases of the junction unmatched. The CDR3 DNA follows: TGCGCCAGCAGCGTTGGGACAGCTTGGGATACGCAGTATTTT. It is translated as CASSVGTAWDTQYF.

The chain recombines TRBV7-8 with TRBJ2-3; a weak D match, TRBD1 (6 bases). This CDR3 is 16 amino acids long. V lost 5 bases, J lost 0 bases, and 15 bases lay in between. CDR1 and CDR2 from the germline V gene are SGHVS and FQNEAQ. The CDR3 sequence is CASSAFTGLSTDTQYF. The CDR3 DNA follows: TGTGCCAGCAGCGCGTTCACAGGGTTGAGCACAGATACGCAGTATTTT.